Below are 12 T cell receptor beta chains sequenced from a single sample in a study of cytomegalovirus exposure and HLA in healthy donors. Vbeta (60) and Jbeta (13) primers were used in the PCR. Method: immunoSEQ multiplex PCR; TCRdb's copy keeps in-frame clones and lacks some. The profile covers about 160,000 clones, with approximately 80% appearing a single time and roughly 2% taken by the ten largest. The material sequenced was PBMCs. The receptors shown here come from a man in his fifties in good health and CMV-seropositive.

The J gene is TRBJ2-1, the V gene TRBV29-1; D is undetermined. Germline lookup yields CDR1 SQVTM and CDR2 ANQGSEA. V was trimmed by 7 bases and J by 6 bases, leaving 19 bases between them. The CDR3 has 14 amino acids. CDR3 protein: CSGSSVRLLNEQFF. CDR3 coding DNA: TGCAGCGGATCGTCAGTTAGACTTCTCAATGAGCAGTTCTTC.

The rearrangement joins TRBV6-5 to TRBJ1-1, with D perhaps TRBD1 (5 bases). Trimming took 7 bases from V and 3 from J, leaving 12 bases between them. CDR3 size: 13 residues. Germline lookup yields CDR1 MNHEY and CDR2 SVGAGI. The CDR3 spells CASTGALDTEAFF. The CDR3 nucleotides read TGTGCCAGCACTGGGGCGCTGGACACTGAAGCTTTCTTT.

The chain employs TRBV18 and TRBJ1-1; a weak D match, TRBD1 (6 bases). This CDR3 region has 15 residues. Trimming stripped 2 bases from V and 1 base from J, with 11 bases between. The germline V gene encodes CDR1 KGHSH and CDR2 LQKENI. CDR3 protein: CASSPFGTQNTEAFF. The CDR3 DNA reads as TGTGCCAGCTCACCATTCGGGACACAGAACACTGAAGCTTTCTTT.

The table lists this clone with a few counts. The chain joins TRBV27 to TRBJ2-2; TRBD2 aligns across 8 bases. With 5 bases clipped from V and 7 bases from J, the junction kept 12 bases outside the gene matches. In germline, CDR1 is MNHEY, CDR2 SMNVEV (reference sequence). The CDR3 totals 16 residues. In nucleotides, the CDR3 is TGTGCCAGCAGTCTAGGGGGAGGACTAGCAGGCGGGGAGCTGTTTTTT. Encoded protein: CASSLGGGLAGGELFF.

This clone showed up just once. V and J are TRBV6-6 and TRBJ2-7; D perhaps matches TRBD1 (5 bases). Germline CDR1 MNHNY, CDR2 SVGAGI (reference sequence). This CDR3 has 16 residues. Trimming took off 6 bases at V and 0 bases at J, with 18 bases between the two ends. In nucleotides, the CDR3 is TGTGCCAGCAGAGACAGACCGACCTTTAGCTCCTACGAGCAGTACTTC. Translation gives CASRDRPTFSSYEQYF.

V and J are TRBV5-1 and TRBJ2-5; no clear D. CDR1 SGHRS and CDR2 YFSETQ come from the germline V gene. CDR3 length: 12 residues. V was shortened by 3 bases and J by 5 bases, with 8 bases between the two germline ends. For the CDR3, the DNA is TGCGCCAGCAGCTCGTCCAGGGAGACCCAGTACTTC. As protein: CASSSSRETQYF.

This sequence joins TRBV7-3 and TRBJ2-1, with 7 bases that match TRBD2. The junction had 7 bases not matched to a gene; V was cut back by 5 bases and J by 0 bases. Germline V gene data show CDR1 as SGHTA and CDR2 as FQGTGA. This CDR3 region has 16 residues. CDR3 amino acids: CASSLEGGSSYNEQFF. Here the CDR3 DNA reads TGTGCCAGCAGCCTGGAGGGAGGGAGCTCCTACAATGAGCAGTTCTTC.

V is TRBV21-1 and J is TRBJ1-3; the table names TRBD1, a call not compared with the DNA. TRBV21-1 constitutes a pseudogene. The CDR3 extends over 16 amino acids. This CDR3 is CASSTSGGGAGNTIYF. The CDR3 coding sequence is TGTGCCAGCAGCACTTCAGGGGGCGGGGCTGGAAACACCATATATTTT.

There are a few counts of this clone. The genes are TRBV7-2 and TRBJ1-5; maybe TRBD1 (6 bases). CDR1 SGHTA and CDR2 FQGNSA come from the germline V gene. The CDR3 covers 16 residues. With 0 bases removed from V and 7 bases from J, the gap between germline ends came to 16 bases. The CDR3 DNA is TGTGCCAGCAGCTTAGCGACGACACAGGGTCGACAGCCCCAGCATTTT. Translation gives CASSLATTQGRQPQHF.

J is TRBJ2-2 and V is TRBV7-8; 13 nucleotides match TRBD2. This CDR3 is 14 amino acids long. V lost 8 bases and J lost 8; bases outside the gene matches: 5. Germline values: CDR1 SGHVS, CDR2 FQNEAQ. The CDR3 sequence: CASGGLAGKGELFF. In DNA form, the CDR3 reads TGTGCCAGCGGGGGACTAGCGGGGAAAGGGGAGCTGTTTTTT.

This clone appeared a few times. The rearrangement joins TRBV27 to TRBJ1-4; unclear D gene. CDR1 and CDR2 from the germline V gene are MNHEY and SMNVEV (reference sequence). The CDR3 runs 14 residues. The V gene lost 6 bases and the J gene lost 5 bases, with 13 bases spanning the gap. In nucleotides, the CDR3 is TGTGCCAGCAGCCCCGCGGCGGGGAATGAAAAACTGTTTTTT. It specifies CASSPAAGNEKLFF. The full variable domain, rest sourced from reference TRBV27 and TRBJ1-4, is EAQVTQNPRYLITVTGKKLTVTCSQNMNHEYMSWYRQDPGLGLRQIYYSMNVEVTDKGDVPEGYKVSRKEKRNFPLILESPSPNQTSLYFCASSPAAGNEKLFFGSGTQLSVL.

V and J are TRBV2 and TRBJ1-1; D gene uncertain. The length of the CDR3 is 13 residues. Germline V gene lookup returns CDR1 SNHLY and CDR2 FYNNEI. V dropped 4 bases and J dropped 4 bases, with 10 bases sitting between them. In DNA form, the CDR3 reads TGTGCCAGCAGTGTACCGGGAGCCACTGAAGCTTTCTTT. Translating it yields CASSVPGATEAFF.